The clone carrying this T cell receptor (beta chain) was detected only a few times. The antigen is undetermined. This record comes from a study of early T cells in non-severe SARS-CoV-2 infection. Study at large: Sequencing input comprised bulk RNA from unsorted whole blood; chain pairing was not available.

Per the germline V gene, CDR1 is LNHDA and CDR2 is SQIVND (reference sequence). V was pared by 4 bases and J by 1 base, with 10 bases between. The CDR3 is 14 residues long. The protocol attached unique molecular identifiers to individual cDNA molecules. Each CDR3 protein is one row after TCRdb ran MiXCR on the 5' RACE reads. The data contain about 130,000 distinct CDR3 sequences, 14% to 15% of them singletons. Study observations and caveats: Matching results from VDJdb favored anti-spike CD8 responses, leaving private and CD4 specificities undetected.

Sequenced material: whole blood. This rearrangement joins TRBV19 to TRBJ2-5; tentative D call: TRBD1 (6 bases). The clonotype comes from an adult who was a healthcare worker with PCR-confirmed SARS-CoV-2 infection or an uninfected control (not recorded which). The CDR3 is CASSKGTIQETQYF. The CDR3 DNA reads TGTGCCAGTAGTAAAGGGACAATCCAAGAGACCCAGTACTTC.